The 13 T cell receptor beta chains presented below share a single source sample, sequenced in a study of regulatory T cells in long-lasting Graves disease. Time point given: newly diagnosed GD, antithyroid drugs for less than 3 months. Preparation of the TCR library used RNA extracted from PBMCs. Both iRepertoire HTBI primers and Arm-PCR of CDR3 regions were used to build the TCR beta libraries. MiXCR, run by TCRdb on the multiplex PCR reads, gives a single entry per CDR3 protein. In the table there are 350,000 to 500,000 distinct CDR3 sequences, around 15% of which are singletons. The data were also submitted as part of a second study, on T cells in Graves' hyperthyroidism and ophthalmopathy.

The sequenced sample was peripheral blood mononuclear cells (PBMCs), obtained at new diagnosis, from a patient treated with antithyroid drugs. The receptors were gathered from a woman aged 50 to 60 with Graves disease.

A remark on this clonotype: This may stem from a read error, because a much larger clone lies one nucleotide away. J is TRBJ2-7 and V is TRBV12-3 or TRBV12-4, with a weak D call TRBD1 (5 bases). With 2 bases removed from V and 7 bases from J, the gap between germline ends came to 15 bases. The CDR3 extends over 14 amino acids. The CDR3: CASSLNPGLREQYF. Here the CDR3 DNA reads TGTGCCAGCAGTTTAAATCCAGGGCTTCGGGAGCAGTACTTC.

CDR3 sequence reads: CASGRTGVSNQPQHF. In nucleotides, the CDR3 is TGTGCCAGCGGCCGGACAGGGGTTAGCAATCAGCCCCAGCATTTT. The gene calls are TRBV9 and TRBJ1-5; 9 nucleotides line up with TRBD1. The V gene end was trimmed by 7 bases and the J gene end by 0 bases; junction bases not matched to a gene: 5. The CDR3 loop spans 15 amino acids. The germline gives CDR1 SGDLS, CDR2 YYNGEE.

The sample holds a few counts of this clonotype. The chain links TRBV6-4 to TRBJ1-3, with D perhaps TRBD1 (6 bases). The CDR3 spans 15 residues. V gave up 5 bases and J gave up 1 base, with 12 bases separating them. Germline V gives CDR1 MRHNA, CDR2 SNTAGT. Written as DNA, the CDR3 is TGTGCCAGCAGTTTACAGGGTGGGTCTGGAAACACCATATATTTT. This sequence encodes CASSLQGGSGNTIYF.

The genes are TRBV24-1 and TRBJ2-3; 8 nucleotides match TRBD2. Germline V lookup: CDR1 KGHDR, CDR2 SFDVKD. The CDR3 runs to 17 residues. V gave up 3 bases and J gave up 1 base; unmatched junction bases: 8. DNA of the CDR3: TGTGCCACCAGTGATCAAAGGAAAGCGGGGGGCACAGATACGCAGTATTTT. It translates to CATSDQRKAGGTDTQYF.

This sequence joins TRBV3-1 and TRBJ2-1; D gene ambiguous. V was pared by 0 bases and J by 4 bases, with 10 bases between. CDR1 and CDR2 (germline): LGHDT, YNNKEL (reference sequence). The CDR3 totals 15 residues. The CDR3 protein is CASSQESSRYNEQFF. Here the CDR3 DNA reads TGTGCCAGCAGCCAAGAGTCTAGTCGGTACAATGAGCAGTTCTTC.

This clonotype was seen only a few times. The rearrangement links TRBV6-1 to TRBJ1-5, with a tentative D call TRBD1 (5 bases). The ends were cut back, 8 bases at V and 1 base at J, with 9 bases in the middle. Germline assignment: CDR1 MNHNS and CDR2 SASEGT. CDR3 length: 13 residues. The CDR3 coding sequence is TGTGCCAGCTCGGGGCTCAGCAATCAGCCCCAGCATTTT. This codes for CASSGLSNQPQHF.

The V gene is TRBV19, the J gene TRBJ2-7; TRBD2 aligns across 9 bases. This CDR3 has 15 residues. Germline-derived CDR1 and CDR2 are LNHDA and SQIVND (reference sequence). Trimming at V came to 3 bases and at J to 6 bases, leaving 9 bases not matched to a gene. The CDR3 region has the DNA TGTGCCAGTAGTATGCGAGCGGGAGGCTCAGTCGAGCAGTACTTC. Its protein is CASSMRAGGSVEQYF.

Remarks on this clonotype: With only one base between it and a far larger clone, this is likely a read error. This CDR3 is missing its conserved last phenylalanine or tryptophan, likely due to a read error. The V gene is TRBV28, the J gene TRBJ2-6; tentatively, D is TRBD2 (6 bases). Germline-derived CDR1 and CDR2 are MDHEN and SYDVKM. V lost 3 bases, J lost 0 bases, and 6 bases lay in between. The CDR3 runs to 15 residues. The CDR3 region has the DNA TGTGCCAGCAGTTTGGGGGGCTCTGGGGCCAACGTCCTGACTTCC. Translating it yields CASSLGGSGANVLTS.

This clonotype was counted at least ten times. J is TRBJ1-1 and V is TRBV11-3; D may be TRBD1 (5 bases). This CDR3 has 14 amino acids. CDR1 is SGHNT, CDR2 YENEEA, per germline. Trimming cost V 1 base and J 3 bases, with 9 bases left between them. CDR3 residues: CASSLAGLDTEAFF. The CDR3 coding sequence is TGTGCCAGCAGCTTAGCAGGGTTGGACACTGAAGCTTTCTTT.

This clonotype was seen at least ten times. The CDR3 coding sequence is TGTGCCAGCAGTTTCTCGGGGGGCACCGGGGAGCTGTTTTTT. Protein sequence: CASSFSGGTGELFF. The chain is built from TRBV28 and TRBJ2-2, with 7 bases lining up with TRBD2. Germline V CDR1 and CDR2: MDHEN, SYDVKM. After removal of 3 bases from V and 4 bases from J, the junction contained 2 bases not matched to a gene. CDR3 size: 14 residues.

This clonotype showed up many times. This sequence joins TRBV7-8 and TRBJ1-1, with unresolved D. Germline V CDR1 and CDR2: SGHVS, FQNEAQ. The V end was cut by 1 base, the J end by 1 base, with 7 bases between. CDR3 length equals 14 residues. CDR3: CASSLGGRNTEAFF. The CDR3 DNA is TGTGCCAGCAGCTTAGGCGGCCGGAACACTGAAGCTTTCTTT.

To note about this clonotype: Possible read error: a much larger clone is one base away. The chain recombines TRBV3-1 with TRBJ2-1, with 10 bases that match TRBD2. Germline loops: CDR1 LGHDT, CDR2 YNNKEL (reference sequence). This CDR3 spans 17 amino acids. The CDR3 loop is CASTQVQISSGRDEQFF. Written as DNA, the CDR3 is TGTGCCAGCACCCAAGTCCAAATCAGCAGCGGGAGGGATGAGCAGTTCTTC.

This chain uses TRBV18 with TRBJ1-1; D not resolved. Germline values: CDR1 KGHSH, CDR2 LQKENI. Trimming took 7 bases from V and 3 from J, leaving 18 bases between them. The CDR3 has 15 residues. Written as DNA, the CDR3 is TGTGCCAGCTTAGAGTCCCGGGCTGGGGACACTGAAGCTTTCTTT. This sequence encodes CASLESRAGDTEAFF.